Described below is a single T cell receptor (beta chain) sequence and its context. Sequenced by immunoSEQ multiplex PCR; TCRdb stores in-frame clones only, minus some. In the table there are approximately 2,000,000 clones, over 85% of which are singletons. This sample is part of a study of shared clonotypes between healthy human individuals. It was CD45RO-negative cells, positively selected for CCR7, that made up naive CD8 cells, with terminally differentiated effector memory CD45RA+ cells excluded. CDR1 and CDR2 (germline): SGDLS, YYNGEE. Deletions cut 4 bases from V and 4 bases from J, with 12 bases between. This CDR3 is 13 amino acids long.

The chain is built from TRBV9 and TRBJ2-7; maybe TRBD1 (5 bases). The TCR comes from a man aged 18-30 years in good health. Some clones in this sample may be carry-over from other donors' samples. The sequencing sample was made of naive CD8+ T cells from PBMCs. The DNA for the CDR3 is TGTGCCAGCAGCCCCGCAGGGTCGTACGAGCAGTACTTC. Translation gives CASSPAGSYEQYF. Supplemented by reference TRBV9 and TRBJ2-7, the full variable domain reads DSGVTQTPKHLITATGQRVTLRCSPRSGDLSVYWYQQSLDQGLQFLIQYYNGEERAKGNILERFSAQQFPDLHSELNLSSLELGDSALYFCASSPAGSYEQYFGPGTRLTVT.